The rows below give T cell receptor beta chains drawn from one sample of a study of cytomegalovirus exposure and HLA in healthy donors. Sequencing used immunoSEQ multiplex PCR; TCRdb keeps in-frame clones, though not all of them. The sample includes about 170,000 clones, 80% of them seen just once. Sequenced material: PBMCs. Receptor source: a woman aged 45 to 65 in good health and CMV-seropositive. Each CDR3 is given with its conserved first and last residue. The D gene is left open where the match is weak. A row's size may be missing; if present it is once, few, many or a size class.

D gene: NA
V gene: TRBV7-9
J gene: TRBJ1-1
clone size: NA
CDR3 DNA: TGTGCCAGCAGCCCCTCCGGGACTGAAGCTTTCTTT
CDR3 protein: CASSPSGTEAFF

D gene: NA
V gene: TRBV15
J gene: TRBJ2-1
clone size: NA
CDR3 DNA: TGTGCCACCAGCTTCACTTTGGGGGGGGGCCCCAATGAGCAGTTCTTC
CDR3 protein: CATSFTLGGGPNEQFF

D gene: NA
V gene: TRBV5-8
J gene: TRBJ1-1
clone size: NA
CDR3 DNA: TGTGCCAGCAGCTCCCCAGTTAAGGGGTACACTGAAGCTTTCTTT
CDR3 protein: CASSSPVKGYTEAFF

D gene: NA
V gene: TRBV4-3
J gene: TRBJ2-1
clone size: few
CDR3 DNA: TGCGCCAGCAGCCAAGATACGGAGAGCTCCTACAATGAGCAGTTCTTC
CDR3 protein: CASSQDTESSYNEQFF

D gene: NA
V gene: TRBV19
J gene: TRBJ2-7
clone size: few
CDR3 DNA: TGTGCCAGTAGTATAGGCGCAATAGGACACCACTTCTACGAGCAGTACTTC
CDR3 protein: CASSIGAIGHHFYEQYF

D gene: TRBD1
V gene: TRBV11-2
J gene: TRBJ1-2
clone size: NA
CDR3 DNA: TGTGCCAGCAGCTCGAGACAGGGGGGAGGCTACACCTTC
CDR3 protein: CASSSRQGGGYTF

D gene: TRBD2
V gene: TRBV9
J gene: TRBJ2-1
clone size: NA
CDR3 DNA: TGTGCCAGCAGCCTTACTAGCGATGAGCAGTTCTTC
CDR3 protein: CASSLTSDEQFF

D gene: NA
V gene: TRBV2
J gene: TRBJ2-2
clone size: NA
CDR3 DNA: TGTGCCAGCAGTAGCGGGCGGAACACCGGGGAGCTGTTTTTT
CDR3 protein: CASSSGRNTGELFF

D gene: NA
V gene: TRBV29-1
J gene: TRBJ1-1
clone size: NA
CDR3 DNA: TGCAGCGTGAGGGGAGGGGGGAAAGGTATTGTGGGCACTGAAGCTTTCTTT
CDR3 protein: CSVRGGGKGIVGTEAFF

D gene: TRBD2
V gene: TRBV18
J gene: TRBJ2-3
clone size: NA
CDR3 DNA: TGTGCCAGCTCACCACGTAATTCGGCGGGAGACCAATATTTT
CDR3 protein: CASSPRNSAGDQYF

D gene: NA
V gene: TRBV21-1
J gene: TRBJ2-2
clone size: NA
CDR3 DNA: TGTGCCAGCAGCAAAGCATTGCGGGGACCGGACACCGGGGAGCTGTTTTTT
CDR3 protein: CASSKALRGPDTGELFF

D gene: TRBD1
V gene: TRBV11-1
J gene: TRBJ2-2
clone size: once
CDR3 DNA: TGTGCCAGCAGCTGGGGACAGATCACCGGGGAGCTGTTTTTT
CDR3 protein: CASSWGQITGELFF

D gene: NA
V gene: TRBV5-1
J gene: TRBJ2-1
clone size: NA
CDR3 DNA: TGCGCCAGCAGCTTGAGGGGGGGGTCGTACAATGAGCAGTTCTTC
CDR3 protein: CASSLRGGSYNEQFF

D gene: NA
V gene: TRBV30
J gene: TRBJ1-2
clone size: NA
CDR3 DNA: TGTGCCTGGAGTGTAGGAACAGTCTATGGCTACACCTTC
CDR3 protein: CAWSVGTVYGYTF

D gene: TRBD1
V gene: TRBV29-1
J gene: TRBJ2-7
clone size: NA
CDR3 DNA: TGCAGCGTCGTAGGGACAGCCGAGCAGTACTTC
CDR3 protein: CSVVGTAEQYF

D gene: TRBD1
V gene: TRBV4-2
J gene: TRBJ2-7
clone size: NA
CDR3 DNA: TGTGCCAGCAGCCAAGGGACGGACAGGGGATACTCCTACGAGCAGTACTTC
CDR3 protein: CASSQGTDRGYSYEQYF

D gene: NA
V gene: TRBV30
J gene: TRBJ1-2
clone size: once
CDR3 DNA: TGTGCCTGGACGGGGGGACACCTCTATGGCTACACCTTC
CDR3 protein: CAWTGGHLYGYTF

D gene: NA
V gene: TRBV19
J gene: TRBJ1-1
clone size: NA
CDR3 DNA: TGTGCCAGTAGTAAGTCATGGTCGGACACTGAAGCTTTCTTT
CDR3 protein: CASSKSWSDTEAFF

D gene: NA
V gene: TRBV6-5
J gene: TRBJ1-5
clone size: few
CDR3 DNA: TGTGCCAGCAGGGCAGACAGCGATCAGCCCCAGCATTTT
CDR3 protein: CASRADSDQPQHF

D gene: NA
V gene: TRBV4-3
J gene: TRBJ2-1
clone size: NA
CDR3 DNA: TGCGCCAGCAGCCCGGGGAGCGAAAGGAATGAGCAGTTCTTC
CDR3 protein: CASSPGSERNEQFF

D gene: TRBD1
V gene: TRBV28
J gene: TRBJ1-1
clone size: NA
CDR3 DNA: TGTGCCAGCAGTATACCGGGACAGGGGGCAGGAGCTTTCTTT
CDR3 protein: CASSIPGQGAGAFF

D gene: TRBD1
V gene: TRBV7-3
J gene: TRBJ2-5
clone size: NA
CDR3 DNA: TGTGCCAGCAGCCTCGACAGGGGGGCACAAGAGACCCAGTACTTC
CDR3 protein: CASSLDRGAQETQYF

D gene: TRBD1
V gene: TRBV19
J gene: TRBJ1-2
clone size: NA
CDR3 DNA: TGTGCCAGTAACGAGGCAGGGGGCTTTAACTATGGCTACACCTTC
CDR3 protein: CASNEAGGFNYGYTF

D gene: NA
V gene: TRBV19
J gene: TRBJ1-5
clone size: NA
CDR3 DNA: TGTGCCAGTAGTATTGGGGGGATTAATCAGCCCCAGCATTTT
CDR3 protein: CASSIGGINQPQHF

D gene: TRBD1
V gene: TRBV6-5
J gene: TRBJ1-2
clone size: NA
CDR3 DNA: TGTGCCAGCAGACCAGGGGGTAGCTATGGCTACACCTTC
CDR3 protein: CASRPGGSYGYTF

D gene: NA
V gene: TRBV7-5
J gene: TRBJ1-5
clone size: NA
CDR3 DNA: TGTGCCAGAAGCTTACACAGGGGAAGAAATCAGCCCCAGCATTTT
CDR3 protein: CARSLHRGRNQPQHF

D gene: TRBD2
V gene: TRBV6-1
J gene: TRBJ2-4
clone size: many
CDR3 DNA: TGTGCCAGCAGTGAACTAGCGGGATCAGCCAAAAACATTCAGTACTTC
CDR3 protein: CASSELAGSAKNIQYF

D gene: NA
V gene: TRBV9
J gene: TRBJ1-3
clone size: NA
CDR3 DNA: TGTGCCAGCAGCGTGGGGCAGACCGTCTCTGGAAACACCATATATTTT
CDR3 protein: CASSVGQTVSGNTIYF

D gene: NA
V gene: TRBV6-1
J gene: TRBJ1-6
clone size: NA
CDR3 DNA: TGTGCCAGCAGTGATCAAAATCGAGGGAATTCACCCCTCCACTTT
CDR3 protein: CASSDQNRGNSPLHF

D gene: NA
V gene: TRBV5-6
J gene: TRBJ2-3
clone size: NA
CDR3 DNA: TGTGCCAGCAGCCCTCGGACTACTTGGGGCACAGATACGCAGTATTTT
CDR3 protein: CASSPRTTWGTDTQYF

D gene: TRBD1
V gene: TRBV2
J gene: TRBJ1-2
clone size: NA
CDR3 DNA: TGTGCCAGCAGTGTAAAAGGGGGCGGCGGCTACACCTTC
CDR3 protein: CASSVKGGGGYTF

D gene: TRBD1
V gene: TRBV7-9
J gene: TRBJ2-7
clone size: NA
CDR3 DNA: TGTGCCAGCAGCTCACCCACAGGGGCCCGGTACGAGCAGTACTTC
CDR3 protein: CASSSPTGARYEQYF

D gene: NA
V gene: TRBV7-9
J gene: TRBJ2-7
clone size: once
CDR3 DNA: TGTGCCAGCAGTTCAGAACAGGGCCGATACGAGCAGTACTTC
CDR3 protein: CASSSEQGRYEQYF

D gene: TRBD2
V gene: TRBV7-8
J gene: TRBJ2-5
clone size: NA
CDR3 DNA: TGTGCCAGCAGCTTAAGTAGCGGGGGGGCGGAGACCCAGTACTTC
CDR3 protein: CASSLSSGGAETQYF

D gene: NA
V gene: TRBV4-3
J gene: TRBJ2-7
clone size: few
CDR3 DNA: TGCGCCAGCAGCCATCGGCCGGCAGCGGAGTCCTACGAGCAGTACTTC
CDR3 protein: CASSHRPAAESYEQYF

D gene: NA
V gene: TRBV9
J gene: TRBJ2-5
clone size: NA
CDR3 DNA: TGTGCCAGCAGCGTAGAGACCGGACAGACGCCCCAAGAGACCCAGTACTTC
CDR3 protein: CASSVETGQTPQETQYF

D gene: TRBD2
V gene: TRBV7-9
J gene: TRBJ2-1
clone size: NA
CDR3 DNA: TGTGCCAGCAGCCGACCGGGACTAGTTGGTTTAGAGCAGTTCTTC
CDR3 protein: CASSRPGLVGLEQFF

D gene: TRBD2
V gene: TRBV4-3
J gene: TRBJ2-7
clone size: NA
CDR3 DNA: TGCGCCAGCAGCCAAGAGCCCTCCTTAGCGGGCCTTTCCTCCTACGAGCAGTACTTC
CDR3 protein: CASSQEPSLAGLSSYEQYF

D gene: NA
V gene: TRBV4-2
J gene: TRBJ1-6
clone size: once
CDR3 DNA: TGTGCCAGCAGCCAAGGCTTTTGGGCTATTCTCCACTTT
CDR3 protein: CASSQGFWAILHF

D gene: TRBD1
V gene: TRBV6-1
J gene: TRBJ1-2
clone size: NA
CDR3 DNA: TGTGCCAGCAGCCCCTCTTTCGCAGGGGGCGGTGGCTACACCTTC
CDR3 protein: CASSPSFAGGGGYTF

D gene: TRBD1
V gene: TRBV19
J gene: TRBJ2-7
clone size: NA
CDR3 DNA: TGTGCCAGTAGTACCCTGACAGGGATTAATAACTACGAGCAGTACTTC
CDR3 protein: CASSTLTGINNYEQYF

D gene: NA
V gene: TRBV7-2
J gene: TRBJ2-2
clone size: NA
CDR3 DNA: TGTGCCAGCAGCTTAGGTGCAGGGGCCGGGGAGCTGTTTTTT
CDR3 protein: CASSLGAGAGELFF

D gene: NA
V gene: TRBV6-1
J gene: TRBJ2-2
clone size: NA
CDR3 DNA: TGTGCCAGCAGTGGGCAGGGGTCCACCGGGGAGCTGTTTTTT
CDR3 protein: CASSGQGSTGELFF

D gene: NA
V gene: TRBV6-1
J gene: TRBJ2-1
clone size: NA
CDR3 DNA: TGTGCCAGTCAACCTCGGGCCTACAATGAGCAGTTCTTC
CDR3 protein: CASQPRAYNEQFF

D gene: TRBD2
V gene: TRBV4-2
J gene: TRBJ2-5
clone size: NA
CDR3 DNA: TGTGCCAGCAGCCAAGATTGGATAGCGGGAGGACCTAACCAAGAGACCCAGTACTTC
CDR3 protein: CASSQDWIAGGPNQETQYF

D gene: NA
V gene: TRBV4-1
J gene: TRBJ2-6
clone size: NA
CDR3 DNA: TGTGCCAGCAGCCCAACAGACTCTGGGGCCAACGTCCTGACTTTC
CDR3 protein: CASSPTDSGANVLTF

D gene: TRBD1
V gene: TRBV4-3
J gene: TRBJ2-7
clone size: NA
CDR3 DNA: TGCGCCAGCAGCCAAATGCCGGGACAGGGAAACCACGAGCAGTACTTC
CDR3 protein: CASSQMPGQGNHEQYF

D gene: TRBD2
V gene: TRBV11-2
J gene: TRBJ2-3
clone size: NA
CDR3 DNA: TGTGCCAGCAGCGTCAAGTTGGGGGGGGGAAATACGCAGTATTTT
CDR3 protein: CASSVKLGGGNTQYF

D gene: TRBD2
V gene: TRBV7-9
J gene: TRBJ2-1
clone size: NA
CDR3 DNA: TGTGCCAGCAGCCTACAGCGGGATTGGAACAATGAGCAGTTCTTC
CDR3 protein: CASSLQRDWNNEQFF

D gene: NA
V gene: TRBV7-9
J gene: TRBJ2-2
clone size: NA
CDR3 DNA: TGTGCCAGCAGCTTAGCGCTCTCGAGCGGGGAGCTGTTTTTT
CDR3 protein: CASSLALSSGELFF

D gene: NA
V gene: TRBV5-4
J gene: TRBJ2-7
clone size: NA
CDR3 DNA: TGTGCCAGCAGCCCCGGCCCGACGGTTCCCCTAGCACCCTTC
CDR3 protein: CASSPGPTVPLAPF

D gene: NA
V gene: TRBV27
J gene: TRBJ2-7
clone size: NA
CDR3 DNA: TGTGCCAGCAGTTTCGGACACCAAGCGTACGAGCAGTACTTC
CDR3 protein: CASSFGHQAYEQYF

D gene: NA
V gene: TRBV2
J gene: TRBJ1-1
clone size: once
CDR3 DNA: TGTGCCAGCAGTGGGACAGCGAACACTGAAGCTTTCTTT
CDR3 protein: CASSGTANTEAFF

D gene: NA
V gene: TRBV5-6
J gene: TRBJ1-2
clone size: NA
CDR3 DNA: TGTGCCAGCAGCTTGGTTCCTAGTGGGGCCTATGGCTACACCTTC
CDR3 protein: CASSLVPSGAYGYTF

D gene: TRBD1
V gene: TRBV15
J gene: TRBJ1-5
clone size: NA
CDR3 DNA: TGTGCCACCAGCCCAAGGACAGGGGGACACTATGCGGGCAATCAGCCCCAGCATTTT
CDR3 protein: CATSPRTGGHYAGNQPQHF

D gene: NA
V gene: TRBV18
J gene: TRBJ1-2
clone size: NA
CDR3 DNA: TGTGCCAGCTCACCCGGAGGTAAAACTAACTATGGCTACACCTTC
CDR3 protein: CASSPGGKTNYGYTF

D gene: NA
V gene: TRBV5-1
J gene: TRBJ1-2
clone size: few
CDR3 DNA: TGCGCCAGCAGCCCGGACAGCCCTAACTATGGCTACACCTTC
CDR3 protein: CASSPDSPNYGYTF